A single sample is the source of the 8 T cell receptor beta chains below, sequenced in a study of T cells after yellow fever vaccination. One entry per CDR3 protein, called by TCRdb with MiXCR from the 5' RACE reads. The sample comprises 450,000 to 600,000 distinct CDR3 sequences, around 17% of which are singletons, and roughly a sixth rests with the top ten. Here the sequenced sample was PBMCs, taken about 5 days after the first yellow fever vaccination. Receptor source: a man between 18 and 29 years old who received the YFV17D yellow fever vaccine.

This clonotype was seen a few times. The chain uses TRBV29-1 and TRBJ2-4; D might be TRBD2 (6 bases). CDR1 is SQVTM and CDR2 is ANQGSEA in the germline V gene. Trimming shortened V by 1 base and J by 5 bases, and 12 bases separated the two germline ends. CDR3 length: 14 residues. CDR3 DNA: TGCAGCGTTGAAGGTCGGGGGAAGGAAAACATTCAGTACTTC. It is translated as CSVEGRGKENIQYF.

A few counts support this clonotype. This rearrangement joins TRBV29-1 to TRBJ1-1, with D tentatively TRBD1 (5 bases). The ends were cut back, 3 bases at V and 5 bases at J, with 13 bases in the middle. The CDR3 length is 13 residues. Germline assignment: CDR1 SQVTM and CDR2 ANQGSEA. CDR3 nucleotides: TGCAGCGTTGACGAGGGGCGAGGGACTGAAGCTTTCTTT. Translation gives CSVDEGRGTEAFF.

In this sample, this clonotype turned up a few times. The chain uses TRBV5-1 and TRBJ1-1; 8 bases agree with TRBD1. Trimming cost V 4 bases and J 3 bases; bases outside gene matches: 8. This CDR3 region has 15 residues. Per germline, CDR1 SGHRS and CDR2 YFSETQ. CDR3 amino acids: CASSMTGVGHTEAFF. DNA of the CDR3: TGCGCCAGCAGCATGACAGGGGTCGGACACACTGAAGCTTTCTTT.

The chain employs TRBV4-3 and TRBJ1-1; the D is unclear. This CDR3 is built from 13 residues. The germline CDR1 and CDR2 sequences are LGHNA and YSLEER. The ends were cut back, 4 bases at V and 3 bases at J, with 9 bases in the middle. The CDR3 region has the DNA TGCGCCAGCAGCCGGCGGGGATACACTGAAGCTTTCTTT. Amino acid sequence: CASSRRGYTEAFF.

V and J are TRBV12-3 or TRBV12-4 and TRBJ1-6; possible D gene TRBD1, 6 bases. CDR3 length: 15 residues. V was trimmed by 6 bases and J by 10 bases, leaving 19 bases between them. The CDR3 loop reads CASRVTGRGRSPLHF. CDR3 nucleotides: TGTGCCAGCAGGGTTACAGGGAGGGGTCGGTCACCCCTCCACTTT.

The table lists this clonotype with a few counts. This chain joins TRBV3-1 and TRBJ2-2, with 7 bases lining up with TRBD1. Germline V gene sequence: CDR1 LGHDT, CDR2 YNNKEL (reference sequence). J gave up 7 bases and V 5 bases, and 10 bases lay outside the gene matches. The CDR3 runs 15 residues. The CDR3 sequence is CASSKRGQEVGELFF. CDR3 nucleotide sequence: TGTGCCAGCAGCAAGCGCGGACAGGAGGTCGGGGAGCTGTTTTTT.

The sample holds many counts of this clonotype. One end of the junction varies from germline; a read error may be responsible. This chain uses TRBV7-7 with TRBJ2-2; D possibly corresponds to TRBD2 (6 bases). Germline V gene lookup returns CDR1 SSHAT and CDR2 FNYEAQ (reference sequence). The CDR3 is made up of 18 amino acids. CDR3 sequence reads: CASSPDRRGLPQTGELFF. CDR3 in DNA: TGTGCTAGCAGCCCCGATCGCCGGGGACTCCCACAGACCGGGGAGCTGTTTTTT. Supplemented by reference TRBV7-7 and TRBJ2-2, the full variable domain reads GAGVSQSPRYKVTKRGQDVTLRCDPISSHATLYWYQQALGQGPEFLTYFNYEAQPDKSGLPSDRFSAERPEGSISTLTIQRTEQRDSAMYRCASSPDRRGLPQTGELFFGEGSRLTVL.

As DNA, the CDR3 is TGTGCCAGCAGCTTAAGGCCAGGGTTCCACACCGGGGAGCTGTTTTTT. Protein sequence: CASSLRPGFHTGELFF. This sequence joins TRBV11-2 and TRBJ2-2, with TRBD1 as a possible D gene (5 bases). This CDR3 spans 16 amino acids. CDR1 is SGHAT, CDR2 FQNNGV, per germline. Trimming took 2 bases from V and 3 from J, leaving 13 bases between them.